The source of this T cell receptor (beta chain) is a study of read filtering for tumor transcriptome and immune sequencing. Study-wide findings and caveats: IR-seq and RNA-seq agreed better without single-read clonotypes.

The CDR3 spans 14 residues. Per germline, CDR1 DFQATT and CDR2 SNEGSKA (reference sequence). The V end was cut by 1 base, the J end by 4 bases, with 13 bases between. The sample holds many counts of this clonotype. Its antigen is unidentified. This library used approximately 370 ng RNA and molecular barcoded adaptors spanning alpha/delta and beta/gamma chains. TCRdb reprocessed the reads via MiXCR and lists one record per CDR3 protein. This table holds over 55,000 distinct CDR3 sequences, around 13% found once. This TCR was recovered from a donor aged 40 or over with multiple myeloma. The V gene is TRBV20-1, the J gene TRBJ1-2; D may be TRBD1 (6 bases). Sequenced material: a population of CD138-negative cells sorted from bone marrow. The chain's CDR3 is CSARAATGSYGYTF. CDR3 DNA sequence: TGCAGTGCTAGAGCAGCTACAGGGTCCTATGGCTACACCTTC.